The T cell receptor (beta chain) described here comes from a study of T cell changes during pregnancy in multiple sclerosis. Measured with immunoSEQ multiplex PCR; TCRdb has only the in-frame clones, and not every one. The data show about 55,000 clones, with around 89% seen just once and approximately 0.58% held by the top ten. The sequence came from a female donor with multiple sclerosis, enrolled in a pregnancy study. Sequenced here: CD4+ T cells from peripheral blood mononuclear cells, sampled in the first trimester of pregnancy.

CDR3 in amino acids: CASSQDVTGELFF. CDR3 coding DNA: TGCGCCAGCAGCCAAGACGTTACCGGGGAGCTGTTTTTT. The chain uses TRBV4-1 and TRBJ2-2, with unresolved D. V was shortened by 0 bases and J by 5 bases, with 4 bases between the two germline ends. The length of the CDR3 is 13 residues. The V gene's germline CDR1 is MGHRA and CDR2 YSYEKL.